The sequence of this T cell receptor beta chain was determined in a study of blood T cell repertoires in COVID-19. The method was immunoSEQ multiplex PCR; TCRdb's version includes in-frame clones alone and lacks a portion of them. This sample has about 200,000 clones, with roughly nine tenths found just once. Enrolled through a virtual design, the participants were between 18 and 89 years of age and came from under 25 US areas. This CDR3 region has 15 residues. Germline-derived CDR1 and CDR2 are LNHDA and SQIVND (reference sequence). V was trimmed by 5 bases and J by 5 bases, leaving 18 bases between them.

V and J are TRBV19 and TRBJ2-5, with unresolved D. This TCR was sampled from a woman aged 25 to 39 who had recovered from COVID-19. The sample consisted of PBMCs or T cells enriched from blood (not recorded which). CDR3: CASSAAIGNTETQYF. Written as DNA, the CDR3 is TGTGCCAGTAGTGCGGCAATTGGAAATACGGAGACCCAGTACTTC.